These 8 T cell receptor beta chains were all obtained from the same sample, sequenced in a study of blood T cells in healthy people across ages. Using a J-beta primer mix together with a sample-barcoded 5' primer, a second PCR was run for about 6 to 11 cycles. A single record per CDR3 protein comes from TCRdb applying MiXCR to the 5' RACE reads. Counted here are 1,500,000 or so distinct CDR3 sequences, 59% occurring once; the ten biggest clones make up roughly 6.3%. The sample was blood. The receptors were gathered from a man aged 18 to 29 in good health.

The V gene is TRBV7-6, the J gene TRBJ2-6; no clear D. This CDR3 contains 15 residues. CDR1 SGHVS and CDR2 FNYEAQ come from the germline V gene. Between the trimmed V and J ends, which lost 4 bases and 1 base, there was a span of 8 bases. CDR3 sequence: CASSSPASGANVLTF. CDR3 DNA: TGTGCCAGCAGCTCCCCGGCGTCTGGGGCCAACGTCCTGACTTTC.

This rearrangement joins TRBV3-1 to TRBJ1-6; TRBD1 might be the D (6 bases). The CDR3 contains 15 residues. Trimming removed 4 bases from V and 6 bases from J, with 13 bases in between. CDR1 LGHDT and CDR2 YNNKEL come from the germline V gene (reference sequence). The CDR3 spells CASSRPGQRNSPLHF. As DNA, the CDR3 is TGTGCCAGCAGCCGTCCCGGACAGCGTAATTCACCCCTCCACTTT.

The CDR3 spells CASRTGGSYEQFF. The DNA for the CDR3 is TGTGCCAGCAGGACGGGGGGGTCTTATGAGCAGTTCTTC. The chain carries TRBV6-5 and TRBJ2-1; TRBD2 agrees at 8 bases. V lost 6 bases and J lost 8; bases outside the gene matches: 6. The germline V gene encodes CDR1 MNHEY and CDR2 SVGAGI. This CDR3 is built from 13 residues.

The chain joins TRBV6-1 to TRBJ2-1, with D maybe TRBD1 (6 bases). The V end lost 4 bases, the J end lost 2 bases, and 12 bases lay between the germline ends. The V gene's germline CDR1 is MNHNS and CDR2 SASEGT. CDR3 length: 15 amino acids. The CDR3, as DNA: TGTGCCAGCAGTGTCTCGGACAGCCCCTACAATGAGCAGTTCTTC. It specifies CASSVSDSPYNEQFF.

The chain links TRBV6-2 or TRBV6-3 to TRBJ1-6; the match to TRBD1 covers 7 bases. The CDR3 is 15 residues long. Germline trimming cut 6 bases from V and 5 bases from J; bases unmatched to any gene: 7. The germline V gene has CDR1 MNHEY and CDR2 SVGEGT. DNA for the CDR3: TGTGCCAGCAGAGAGACAGGGCTCCATAATTCACCCCTCCACTTT. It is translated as CASRETGLHNSPLHF.

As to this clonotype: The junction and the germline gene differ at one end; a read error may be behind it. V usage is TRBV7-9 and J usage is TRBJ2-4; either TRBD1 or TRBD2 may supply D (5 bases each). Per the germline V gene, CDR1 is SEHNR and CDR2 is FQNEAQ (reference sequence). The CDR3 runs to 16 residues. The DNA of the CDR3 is TGTGCCAGCAGCTTGAGTGCCGGGACGTCCAAAAACATTCGGTACTTC. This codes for CASSLSAGTSKNIRYF. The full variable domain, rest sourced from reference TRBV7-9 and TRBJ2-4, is DTGVSQNPRHKITKRGQNVTFRCDPISEHNRLYWYRQTLGQGPEFLTYFQNEAQLEKSRLLSDRFSAERPKGSFSTLEIQRTEQGDSAMYLCASSLSAGTSKNIRYFGAGTRLSVL.

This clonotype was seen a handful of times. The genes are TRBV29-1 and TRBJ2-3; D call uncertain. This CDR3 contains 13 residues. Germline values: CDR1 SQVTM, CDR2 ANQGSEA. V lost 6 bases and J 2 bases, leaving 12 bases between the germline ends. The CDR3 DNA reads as TGCAGCGTGATGGGCCGAAACACAGATACGCAGTATTTT. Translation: CSVMGRNTDTQYF.

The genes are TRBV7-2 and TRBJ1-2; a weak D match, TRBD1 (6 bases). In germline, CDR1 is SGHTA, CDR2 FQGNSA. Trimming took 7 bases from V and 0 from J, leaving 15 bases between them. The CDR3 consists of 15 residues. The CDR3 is CASTIRGGANYGYTF. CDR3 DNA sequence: TGTGCCAGCACCATCCGAGGGGGTGCTAACTATGGCTACACCTTC.